Detailed here is one T cell receptor (beta chain). The data are from a study of blood T cell repertoires in COVID-19. V trimming: 1 base; J trimming: 10 bases; junction bases outside the gene matches: 7. The length of the CDR3 is 16 residues. Germline V gives CDR1 SGHAT, CDR2 FQNNGV. Methods used by the authors: From reference gene primer amplification, estimates of nucleated cell counts were derived. TCRdb's table, derived via immunoSEQ multiplex PCR, lists solely in-frame clones and lacks some. That table gives V, J and clone size, and the DNA gave D and trimming. The sample lists about 72,000 clones; around 85% were seen once.

The specimen sequenced was peripheral blood. The origin of this receptor is a woman aged 80 or older with active or convalescent COVID-19. V and J are TRBV11-2 and TRBJ2-1; 13 bases are shared with TRBD2. Written as DNA, the CDR3 is TGTGCCAGCAGCTTAGGAGGCGGACTAGCGGGGGCGGAGCAGTTCTTC. This encodes CASSLGGGLAGAEQFF.